This T cell receptor (beta chain) derives from a study of T cell clonotyping in hematopoietic cell transplantation. General observations from the study: At the given depth, recipient repertoires were over 95% de novo clonotypes. Recipient TCR diversity dropped after transplant; expanded clonotypes rose from day 30 to 180. Broader posttransplant TCR repertoire diversity was predicted by graft donor and pretransplant recipient Inverse Simpson Index values.

V was shortened by 0 bases and J by 3 bases, with 6 bases between the two germline ends. In germline, CDR1 is SGHKS, CDR2 YYEKEE (reference sequence). The CDR3 runs to 13 residues. Data came from immunoSEQ multiplex PCR; TCRdb stores just in-frame clones and leaves some out. The sample consists of roughly 5,000 clones, roughly 70% of them appearing once. Samples: about 28 days before transplant, then days 30, 100 and 180 after. Remarks on this clone: Its antigen remains unknown.

This sequence joins TRBV5-5 and TRBJ1-2; unclear D gene. The sequence came from a male patient in his fifties who had an allogeneic stem cell transplant from an unrelated donor, so the T cells may come from the graft donor. Some clones in this sample may be carry-over from other donors' samples. Sequencing was performed on PBMCs, taken 180 days after allogeneic stem cell transplant. CDR3 nucleotides: TGTGCCAGCAGCTTGGAGGCAGACTATGGCTACACCTTC. This translates into CASSLEADYGYTF.